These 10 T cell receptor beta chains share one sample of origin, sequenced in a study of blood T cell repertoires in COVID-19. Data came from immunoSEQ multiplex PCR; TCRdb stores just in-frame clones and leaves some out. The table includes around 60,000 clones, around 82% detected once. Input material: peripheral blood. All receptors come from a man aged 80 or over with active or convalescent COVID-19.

CDR3 amino acids: CASSQGHPGTSQETQYF. The CDR3 DNA reads TGCGCCAGCAGCCAAGGTCACCCCGGGACTTCTCAAGAGACCCAGTACTTC. The chain joins TRBV4-3 to TRBJ2-5, with D perhaps matching TRBD2 (6 bases). Trimming removed 1 base at V and 2 bases at J, with 17 bases between. This CDR3 contains 17 residues. Germline V lookup: CDR1 LGHNA, CDR2 YSLEER.

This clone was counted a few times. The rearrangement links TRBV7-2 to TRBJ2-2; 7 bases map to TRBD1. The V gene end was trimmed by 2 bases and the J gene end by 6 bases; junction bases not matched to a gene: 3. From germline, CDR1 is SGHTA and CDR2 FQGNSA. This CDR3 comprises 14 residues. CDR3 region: CASSLQTGPGELFF. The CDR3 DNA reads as TGTGCCAGCAGCTTACAGACAGGGCCCGGGGAGCTGTTTTTT.

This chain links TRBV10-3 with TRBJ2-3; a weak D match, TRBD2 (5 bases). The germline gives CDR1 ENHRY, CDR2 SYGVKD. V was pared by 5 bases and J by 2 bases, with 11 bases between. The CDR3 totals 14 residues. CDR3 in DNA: TGTGCCATCAGTCCCTGGACTGTCACAGATACGCAGTATTTT. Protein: CAISPWTVTDTQYF.

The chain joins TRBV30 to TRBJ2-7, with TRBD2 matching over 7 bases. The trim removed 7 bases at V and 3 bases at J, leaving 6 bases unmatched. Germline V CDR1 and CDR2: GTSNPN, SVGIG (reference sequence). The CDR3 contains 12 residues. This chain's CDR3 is CALGASGYEQYF. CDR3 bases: TGTGCCTTAGGGGCTAGCGGCTACGAGCAGTACTTC.

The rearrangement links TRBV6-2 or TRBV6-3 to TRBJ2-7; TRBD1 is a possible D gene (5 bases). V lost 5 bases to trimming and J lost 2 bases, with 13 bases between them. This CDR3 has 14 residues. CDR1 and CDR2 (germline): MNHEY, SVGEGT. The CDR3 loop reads CASSPFATAYEQYF. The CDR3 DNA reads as TGTGCCAGCAGTCCCTTCGCGACAGCCTACGAGCAGTACTTC.

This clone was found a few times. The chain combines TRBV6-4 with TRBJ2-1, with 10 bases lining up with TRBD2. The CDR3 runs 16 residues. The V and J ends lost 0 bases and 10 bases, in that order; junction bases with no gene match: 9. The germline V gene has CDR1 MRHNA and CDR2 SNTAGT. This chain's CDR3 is CASSDSVAGGSGEQFF. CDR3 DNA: TGTGCCAGCAGTGACTCGGTAGCGGGAGGTTCAGGGGAGCAGTTCTTC.

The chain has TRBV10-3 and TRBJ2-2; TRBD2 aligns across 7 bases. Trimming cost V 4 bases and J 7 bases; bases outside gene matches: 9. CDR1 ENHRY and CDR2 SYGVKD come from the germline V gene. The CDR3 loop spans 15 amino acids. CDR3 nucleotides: TGTGCCATCAGTGTAGCGGGCGGGCAGGACGGGGAGCTGTTTTTT. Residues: CAISVAGGQDGELFF.

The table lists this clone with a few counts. CDR3 loop: CASSTDSSGGHNYF. The CDR3 DNA sequence: TGTGCCAGCAGCACTGATAGTAGCGGGGGACATAACTACTTC. The chain has TRBV7-2 and TRBJ2-5; 9 bases are shared with TRBD2. V trimming: 5 bases; J trimming: 14 bases; junction bases outside the gene matches: 15. Germline-derived CDR1 and CDR2 are SGHTA and FQGNSA. The CDR3 runs to 14 residues.

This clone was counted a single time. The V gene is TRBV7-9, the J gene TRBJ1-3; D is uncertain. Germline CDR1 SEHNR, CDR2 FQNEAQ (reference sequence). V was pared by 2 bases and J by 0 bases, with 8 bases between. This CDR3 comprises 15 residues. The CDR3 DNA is TGTGCCAGCAGCTTACAGGAATACTCTGGAAACACCATATATTTT. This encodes CASSLQEYSGNTIYF.

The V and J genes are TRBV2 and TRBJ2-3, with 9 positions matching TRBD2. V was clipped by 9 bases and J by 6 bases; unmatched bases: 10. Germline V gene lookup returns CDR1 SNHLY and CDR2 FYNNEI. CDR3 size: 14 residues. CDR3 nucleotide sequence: TGTGCCAGTTTTGAAGCGGGGGGTACGGATACGCAGTATTTT. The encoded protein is CASFEAGGTDTQYF.